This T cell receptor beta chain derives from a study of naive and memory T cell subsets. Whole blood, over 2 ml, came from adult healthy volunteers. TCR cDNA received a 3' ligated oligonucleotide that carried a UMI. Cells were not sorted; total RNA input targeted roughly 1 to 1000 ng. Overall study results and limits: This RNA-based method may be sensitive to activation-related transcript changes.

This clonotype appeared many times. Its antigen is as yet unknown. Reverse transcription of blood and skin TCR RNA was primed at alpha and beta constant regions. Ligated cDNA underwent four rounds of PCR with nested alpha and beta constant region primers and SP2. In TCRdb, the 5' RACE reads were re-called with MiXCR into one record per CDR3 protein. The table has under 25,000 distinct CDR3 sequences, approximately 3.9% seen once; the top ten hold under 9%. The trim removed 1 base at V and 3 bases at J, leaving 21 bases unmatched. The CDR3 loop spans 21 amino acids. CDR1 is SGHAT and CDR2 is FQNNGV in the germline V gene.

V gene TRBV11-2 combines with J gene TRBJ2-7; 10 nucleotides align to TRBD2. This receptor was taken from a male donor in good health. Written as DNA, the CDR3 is TGTGCCAGCAGCTTAGTACTGTACGTTCCTAGCGGGAGTTCCTTTTACTACGAGCAGTACTTC. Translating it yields CASSLVLYVPSGSSFYYEQYF.